Here is one T cell receptor (beta chain) with its context. Its antigen is not known. Sample time point: week 11, during vaccination. One vaccine dose held 300 ug of mutant IDH1 20-mer peptide and came with topical imiquimod. Diagnosis in the donors showed new WHO grade 3 or 4 astrocytomas that were IDH1-mutant and ATRX-lost. This sample was taken from a study of a mutant IDH1 vaccine in newly diagnosed glioma. Study-wide background: Patients were started on vaccination 4-6 weeks after radiotherapy alone, or with temozolomide cycles.

Germline CDR1 LNHDA, CDR2 SQIVND (reference sequence). V lost 3 bases to trimming and J lost 3 bases; unmatched junction nucleotides: 9. This CDR3 has 17 amino acids. Repertoires were generated with immunoSEQ multiplex PCR, while TCRdb's copy carries only in-frame clones and drops some. The repertoire has roughly 57,000 clones, approximately 89% of them found once; the top ten carry around 1.9%. This specimen was PBMCs, taken from a glioma patient whose treatment included an IDH1 peptide vaccine. The chain recombines TRBV19 with TRBJ2-3, with 10 bases identical to TRBD2. This TCR was sampled from a man in his forties or fifties with glioma. In DNA, the CDR3 is TGTGCCAGTAGTATTGGGCCGACTAGCGGGTCAACAGATACGCAGTATTTT. Translating it yields CASSIGPTSGSTDTQYF. Supplemented by reference TRBV19 and TRBJ2-3, the full variable domain reads DGGITQSPKYLFRKEGQNVTLSCEQNLNHDAMYWYRQDPGQGLRLIYYSQIVNDFQKGDIAEGYSVSREKKESFPLTVTSAQKNPTAFYLCASSIGPTSGSTDTQYFGPGTRLTVL.